The rows below give T cell receptor beta chains drawn from one sample of a study of molecular identifiers for immune sequencing clone quantification. Each CDR3 protein gets one entry after TCRdb re-called the PCR reads with MiXCR. The repertoire holds 9,500 to 15,000 distinct CDR3 sequences, with approximately 18% as singletons. The sequencing input was naive CD8+ T cells from blood, with Jurkat cell RNA spiked in. These receptors originate from a human donor in good health. Some libraries in this study had Jurkat cell RNA spiked in. Both conserved end residues are part of each CDR3. The D gene is left open where the match is weak. Clone size is stated in some rows and not others, as once, few, many or a class when expanded.

j_gene,d_gene,abundance,v_gene,CDR3nt,CDR3aa
TRBJ1-1,TRBD1,many,TRBV3-1,TGTGCCAGCAGCCATGGACAGGGGGCATATTCTGAAGCTTTCTTT,CASSHGQGAYSEAFF
TRBJ2-6,NA,many,TRBV7-3,TGTGCCAGCAGCTTAAGTGGAGGAGGGGGACGCGGGGCCAACGTCCTGACTTTC,CASSLSGGGGRGANVLTF
TRBJ1-3,TRBD1,many,TRBV29-1,TGCAGCGTTGAACTAACAGGGGCTGGAAACACCATATATTTT,CSVELTGAGNTIYF
TRBJ2-7,NA,many,TRBV7-6,TGTGCCAGCAGCTCGGACGGGTACGAGCAGTACTTC,CASSSDGYEQYF
TRBJ2-7,NA,few,TRBV21-1,TGTGCCAGCAGCTCACAGGGGGGCAGAAACCACTTGGTGCGGTACTTC,CASSSQGGRNHLVRYF
TRBJ2-7,NA,medium-sized,TRBV20-1,TGCAGTGCTAGGGGTGACACCCACGGTTCCTACGAGCAGTACTTC,CSARGDTHGSYEQYF
TRBJ2-7,NA,many,TRBV20-1,TGCAGTGCTTCAACAGGGTACAGCTCCTACGAGCAGTACTTC,CSASTGYSSYEQYF
TRBJ2-3,TRBD2,medium-sized,TRBV7-2,TGTGCCAGCAGTGCCAGCCTAGCGGGAGGGTTAGATACGCAGTATTTT,CASSASLAGGLDTQYF
TRBJ1-5,NA,many,TRBV27,TGTGCCAGCAGTTTACACCCCTCAAATCAGCCCCAGCATTTT,CASSLHPSNQPQHF
TRBJ2-7,TRBD2,medium-sized,TRBV7-9,TGTGCCAGCAGCTCCGGACTAGCGGGGGGGAGTTGGGAGCAGTACTTC,CASSSGLAGGSWEQYF
TRBJ2-1,TRBD2,NA,TRBV12-3/TRBV12-4,TGTGCCAGCAGTTCTAGCGGGAGGATTGACAATGAGCAGTTCTTC,CASSSSGRIDNEQFF
TRBJ2-4,NA,medium-sized,TRBV7-9,TGTGCCAGCAGTTTAAACAGGCTACCCAAAAACATTCAGTACTTC,CASSLNRLPKNIQYF
TRBJ2-5,NA,medium-sized,TRBV2,TGTGCCAGCAGTGATGGGTCAGTGTACCAAGAGACCCAGTACTTC,CASSDGSVYQETQYF
TRBJ2-7,NA,many,TRBV28,TGTGCCAGTTGTCGCAGGAGCTCCTACGAGCAGTACTTC,CASCRRSSYEQYF
TRBJ2-3,NA,NA,TRBV7-4,TGTGCCAGCAGCTCAGGGACCTTCGATGTGGCGGATACGCAGTATTTT,CASSSGTFDVADTQYF
TRBJ2-5,NA,medium-sized,TRBV28,TGTGCCAGCAGTTCCCCCCTCGAGGGACAAGAGACCCAGTACTTC,CASSSPLEGQETQYF
TRBJ2-3,TRBD2,medium-sized,TRBV7-3,TGTGCCAGCAGCTCAAGCGGGAGATTTGCAGATACGCAGTATTTT,CASSSSGRFADTQYF
TRBJ2-2,TRBD2,many,TRBV10-3,TGTGCCTCGAGCCCAGCGGGAGGGATCACCGGGGAGCTGTTTTTT,CASSPAGGITGELFF
TRBJ2-1,NA,many,TRBV4-1,TGCGCCAGCAGCCCGCGGGACTGGAACAATGAGCAGTTCTTC,CASSPRDWNNEQFF